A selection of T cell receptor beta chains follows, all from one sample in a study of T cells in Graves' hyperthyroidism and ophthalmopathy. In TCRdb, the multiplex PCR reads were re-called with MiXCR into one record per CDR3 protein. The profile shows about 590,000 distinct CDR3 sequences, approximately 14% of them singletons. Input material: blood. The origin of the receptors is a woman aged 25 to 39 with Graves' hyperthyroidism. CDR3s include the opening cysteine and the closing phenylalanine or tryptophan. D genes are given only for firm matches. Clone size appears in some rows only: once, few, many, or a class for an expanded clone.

TGCAGTGCTAGAATTGTAACGAGGACCGGGGAGCTGTTTTTT	CSARIVTRTGELFF	few	14	TRBV20-1	TRBJ2-2	-
TGTGCCAGCAGTGAACGACTCTTCGGGGAGCTGTTTTTT	CASSERLFGELFF	few	13	TRBV6-4	TRBJ2-2	-
TGCAGTGCCCCGACATATGGGGGGCGAGAGACCCAGTACTTC	CSAPTYGGRETQYF	-	14	TRBV20-1	TRBJ2-5	-
TGCGCCAGCAGCAGCGAGGGCGACACCGGGGAGCTGTTTTTT	CASSSEGDTGELFF	many	14	TRBV4-1	TRBJ2-2	-
TGTGCCAGCAGATGGACAGCTTCGAACACCGGGGAGCTGTTTTTT	CASRWTASNTGELFF	few	15	TRBV6-1	TRBJ2-2	-
TGTGCCACCAGCAGTACCGCGAAGGTGTATACTGAAGCTTTCTTT	CATSSTAKVYTEAFF	-	15	TRBV15	TRBJ1-1	-
TGTGCCTGGAGTGTAAGGGAGGGAGCTTTCTTT	CAWSVREGAFF	many	11	TRBV30	TRBJ1-1	-
TGCAGTGCTAGACGCCTAGCGGGAGGGAACACCGGGGAGCTGTTTTTT	CSARRLAGGNTGELFF	many	16	TRBV20-1	TRBJ2-2	TRBD2
TGTGCCAGCAGCTTGGCCCCCCGGCTAAAGGGTCCTAACTATGGCTACACCTTC	CASSLAPRLKGPNYGYTF	-	18	TRBV5-6	TRBJ1-2	-
TGTGCCAGCTCCTGGCGCAGGGGGGTTATCAATGAGCAGTTCTTC	CASSWRRGVINEQFF	-	15	TRBV5-6	TRBJ2-1	-
TGCGCCAGCAGCACCGGGACAGGAGGATCCAATCAGCCCCAGCATTTT	CASSTGTGGSNQPQHF	many	16	TRBV5-1	TRBJ1-5	TRBD1
TGTGCCAGCAGCCCCCGGGGGCCCGCTTTCTTT	CASSPRGPAFF	-	11	TRBV12-3/TRBV12-4	TRBJ1-1	-
TGTGCCAGTAGTATTCGGCGGGAGTCTCAAGAGCAGTACTTC	CASSIRRESQEQYF	-	14	TRBV19	TRBJ2-7	TRBD2
TGTGCCAGCAGCTTAAGTTTGCGAGCGGGAGCAGGCCGAGGCTACGAGCAGTACTTC	CASSLSLRAGAGRGYEQYF	-	19	TRBV7-2	TRBJ2-7	TRBD2
TGTGCCAGCAGTTTTGGGGAGGGGGAGCTGTTTTTT	CASSFGEGELFF	-	12	TRBV27	TRBJ2-2	-
TGTGCCTGGAGGCACGCTGCGGCCCCCTACGAGCAGTACTTC	CAWRHAAAPYEQYF	many	14	TRBV30	TRBJ2-7	-
TGTGCCAGCAGCCACGTTAGACAGGGAAACACTGAAGCTTTCTTT	CASSHVRQGNTEAFF	many	15	TRBV3-1	TRBJ1-1	TRBD1
TGTGCCAGCAGCGTAGGGGCGGAGAGCTCCTACAATGAGCAGTTCTTC	CASSVGAESSYNEQFF	-	16	TRBV9	TRBJ2-1	-
TGTGCCTGGACCGGGGGGGAGGCCCCAGATACGCAGTATTTT	CAWTGGEAPDTQYF	many	14	TRBV30	TRBJ2-3	TRBD2
TGTGCCAGCAGCTTAGTCATTAATTCTGAAGCTTTCTTT	CASSLVINSEAFF	-	13	TRBV7-2	TRBJ1-1	-
TGTGCCAGCAGTGAAGCAGCTTTTGGCAGGGTGGACTATGGCTACACCTTC	CASSEAAFGRVDYGYTF	many	17	TRBV2	TRBJ1-2	-
TGTGCCAGCAGTCCCCAAAGCGGGAGCTCCTACAATGAGCAGTTCTTC	CASSPQSGSSYNEQFF	many	16	TRBV12-3/TRBV12-4	TRBJ2-1	TRBD2
TGTGCCAGCAGCCCGATTGTTGACACTGAAGCTTTCTTT	CASSPIVDTEAFF	many	13	TRBV11-2	TRBJ1-1	-
TGTGCCAGCTCTCTCTACCCTTCCCCGGGACGGAGAAATCAGCCCCAGCATTTT	CASSLYPSPGRRNQPQHF	few	18	TRBV18	TRBJ1-5	-
TGTGCCAGCAGTGAAGAGGCTAGCGGGAGCGTCTATGAGCAGTTCTTC	CASSEEASGSVYEQFF	-	16	TRBV6-1	TRBJ2-1	TRBD2
TGTGCCTGGAGTAGGGGGCCGCCTGAAGCTTTCTTT	CAWSRGPPEAFF	many	12	TRBV30	TRBJ1-1	TRBD1
TGTGCCAGCAGCTTACCTCGGGCTAGCGGCGAGCAGTACTTC	CASSLPRASGEQYF	many	14	TRBV11-2	TRBJ2-7	TRBD2
TGTGCCTGGAATTCGCTAGCGGGAGTATACGAGCAGTACTTC	CAWNSLAGVYEQYF	many	14	TRBV30	TRBJ2-7	TRBD2
TGCGCCAGCAGTGAGTCGAATCTTAGAGGCGGGGAGCTGTTTTTT	CASSESNLRGGELFF	-	15	TRBV10-1	TRBJ2-2	-
TGTGCCAGCAAGGGGGGCGATCCTTACAATGAGCAGTTCTTC	CASKGGDPYNEQFF	many	14	TRBV6-5	TRBJ2-1	-
TGTGCCAGCAGGACTGGACAGGGGGCTTTCACCGGGGAGCTGTTTTTT	CASRTGQGAFTGELFF	-	16	TRBV6-1	TRBJ2-2	TRBD1
TGTGCCAGTGCGACAGGGTACGGGGCCAACGTCCTGACTTTC	CASATGYGANVLTF	few	14	TRBV19	TRBJ2-6	TRBD1
TGTGCCTGGGACGAGGCCGCCTACAATGAGCAGTTCTTC	CAWDEAAYNEQFF	many	13	TRBV30	TRBJ2-1	-
TGCAGTGCGCCGCTCAGGGGGCCAGATACGCAGTATTTT	CSAPLRGPDTQYF	few	13	TRBV20-1	TRBJ2-3	TRBD1
TGTGCCATCAGTGAGTCGGGTGAGCAGTTCTTC	CAISESGEQFF	few	11	TRBV10-3	TRBJ2-1	-
TGCAGCGTGCGCCGGGGGGGGTTCAATGAGCAGTTCTTC	CSVRRGGFNEQFF	few	13	TRBV29-1	TRBJ2-1	TRBD2
TGTGCCACCAGCAGAGATCGGGTGGGCAGCACAGATACGCAGTATTTT	CATSRDRVGSTDTQYF	many	16	TRBV15	TRBJ2-3	-
TGTGCCTGGAGTCGACAGAACACAGATACGCAGTATTTT	CAWSRQNTDTQYF	few	13	TRBV30	TRBJ2-3	-
TGTGCCAGCAGGGGAGGTCCGCGGGAGACCACCTACAATGAGCAGTTCTTC	CASRGGPRETTYNEQFF	many	17	TRBV6-1	TRBJ2-1	TRBD2
TGTGCCAGCAGCTATGAACTGAACACTGAAGCTTTCTTT	CASSYELNTEAFF	many	13	TRBV5-4	TRBJ1-1	-
TGCGCCAGCAGCCAACGAGGGACTAGCGGCCAAGAGACCCAGTACTTC	CASSQRGTSGQETQYF	-	16	TRBV4-1	TRBJ2-5	TRBD2
TGTGCCAGCAGCCGCGGGACTAGCGGGAGGGCCGGAGAGCAGTTCTTC	CASSRGTSGRAGEQFF	many	16	TRBV12-3/TRBV12-4	TRBJ2-1	TRBD2